This TCR beta chain was profiled in a study of shared T cell receptors in the human thymus. Produced via immunoSEQ multiplex PCR; TCRdb's table is partial and in-frame only. The sample contains 720,000 or so clones, approximately 85% of which appear only once. The V segment lost 4 bases and the J segment 5 bases; nucleotides outside the gene matches: 12. Germline assignment: CDR1 SGHRS and CDR2 YFSETQ. The CDR3 is 16 amino acids. These data are also associated with another study on human thymus T cells. That report notes: Thymus was obtained from resections taken during corrective heart surgery. V and J gene usage appeared biased in thymic and blood repertoires.

The chain carries TRBV5-1 and TRBJ1-1; 9 nucleotides agree with TRBD1. The clonotype comes from a girl under two years old with a congenital heart defect. The specimen sequenced was thymocytes. CDR3 nucleotide sequence: TGCGCCAGCAGCCCGGGTAAGCGGGGGACAGGGACTGAAGCTTTCTTT. Amino acids: CASSPGKRGTGTEAFF.